The sequence of this TCR beta chain was determined in a study of patients and donors after allogeneic stem cell transplantation (dated by TCRdb to 2019 to 2021). Relative to germline, V is missing 1 base and J is missing 9 bases, with 10 bases of the junction outside any gene match. From the germline V gene, CDR1 is LGHNA and CDR2 is YNFKEQ. Spanning cysteine to phenylalanine, the CDR3 consists of 16 amino acids. Only CDR3 DNA is held: 48 bases, read in frame from base 1. On this clonotype: Its antigen specificity is not known. No base quality information exists; no much larger clone differs at one position.

Library preparation was by RT-PCR. TCRdb shows the sequencer as NextSeq 550. Starting from the raw public reads, TCRdb applied fastp trimming at Q25, assembled clones with MiXCR and retained in-frame beta chains. Every entry covers one CDR3 protein and lists the most common genes and DNA from its rows. This sample is represented by roughly 180,000 distinct CDR3 sequences; around two fifths of them were singletons. 33% of the sample is held by the ten biggest clonotypes. Sequencing input: blood, either unsorted or a sorted T cell fraction (not recorded which). The sequence is built from TRBV4-2 and TRBJ2-1, and 9 bases in between align with TRBD2. This TCR was sampled from a human donor who was either an allogeneic HSCT recipient or a stem cell or donor lymphocyte infusion donor (not recorded which). It is not recorded whose cells these are; they may come from a transplant donor. The DNA reads as follows: TGTGCCAGCAGCCAAGGCGGAGGTAGCGGGAGATCTGAGCAGTTCTTC. Its translation is CASSQGGGSGRSEQFF.